This T cell receptor beta chain was found in a study of blood T cell repertoires in COVID-19. On the study more broadly: Samples of COVID-19 (acute and convalescent) were obtained from the United States, Italy and Spain. PBMCs, B-cell-depleted T cells, or T cells provided the cDNA or gDNA that made up the material.

Libraries were prepared by immunoSEQ multiplex PCR; TCRdb keeps only in-frame clonotypes and omits some of them. The table records about 300,000 clones, 80% to 90% of them present only once. Recruitment covered about 25 US areas and drew participants whose ages spanned roughly 18 to 89 years. This TCR was recovered from a woman between 18 and 29 years old who had recovered from COVID-19. The sample taken for sequencing was PBMCs or T cells enriched from blood (not recorded which).

CDR3 protein: CAWGRAGNQPQHF. Here the CDR3 DNA reads TGTGCCTGGGGGCGGGCAGGTAATCAGCCCCAGCATTTT. The V call is TRBV30, the J call TRBJ1-5; unclear D gene. This CDR3 is built from 13 residues. CDR1 GTSNPN and CDR2 SVGIG come from the germline V gene (reference sequence). V lost 5 bases, J lost 4 bases, and 12 bases lay in between.